These 18 T cell receptor beta chains originate from one sample sequenced in a study of blood T cell repertoires in COVID-19. Produced via immunoSEQ multiplex PCR; TCRdb's table is partial and in-frame only. The sample holds approximately 75,000 clones, 65% to 90% seen once. Sequenced: peripheral blood. All receptors come from a man older than 75 with COVID-19, enrolled during active disease.

This clone came up once. The chain recombines TRBV18 with TRBJ1-6, with 8 bases matching TRBD1. The germline gives CDR1 KGHSH, CDR2 LQKENI. The junction had 5 bases not matched to a gene; V was cut back by 5 bases and J by 5 bases. This CDR3 is 15 amino acids long. CDR3 in amino acids: CASSRGQGNNSPLHF. CDR3 in DNA: TGTGCCAGCTCAAGAGGACAGGGAAATAATTCACCCCTCCACTTT.

In its sample, this clone was seen a few times. This rearrangement joins TRBV5-8 to TRBJ1-5; D ambiguous. The V gene's germline CDR1 is SGHTS and CDR2 YDEGEE. The V gene lost 4 bases and the J gene lost 5 bases, with 7 bases spanning the gap. The CDR3 runs to 12 residues. Written as DNA, the CDR3 is TGTGCCAGCAGCCTTACACATCAGCCCCAGCATTTT. It translates to CASSLTHQPQHF.

This clone came up many times. The rearrangement joins TRBV6-6 to TRBJ1-2; 8 bases map to TRBD1. The CDR3 spans 16 residues. With V trimmed by 6 bases and J by 4 bases, 13 bases remained unmatched. Per germline, CDR1 MNHNY and CDR2 SVGAGI (reference sequence). CDR3 in amino acids: CASSSLGSGGLYGYTF. The CDR3 DNA sequence: TGTGCCAGCAGCTCCCTGGGTTCAGGGGGCCTCTATGGCTACACCTTC.

The V call is TRBV6-5, the J call TRBJ1-2, with D possibly matching TRBD1 (5 bases). The CDR3 is 13 amino acids. V lost 6 bases and J 5 bases, leaving 13 bases between the germline ends. Germline V gene data show CDR1 as MNHEY and CDR2 as SVGAGI. CDR3 bases: TGTGCCAGCAGATCGACAGCTTCATATGGCTACACCTTC. This sequence encodes CASRSTASYGYTF.

The chain combines TRBV15 with TRBJ2-4, with a possible D match to TRBD2 (5 bases). V was clipped by 0 bases and J by 9 bases, with 12 bases between them. The CDR3 has 14 amino acids. Germline V gives CDR1 LNHNV, CDR2 YYDKDF (reference sequence). CDR3 sequence reads: CATSRDRGIGIQYF. DNA of the CDR3: TGTGCCACCAGCAGAGATAGAGGGATTGGCATTCAGTACTTC.

V and J are TRBV19 and TRBJ2-6; no firm D call. The CDR3 is 16 amino acids. Looked up from germline, CDR1 is LNHDA and CDR2 is SQIVND (reference sequence). Trimming pared 6 bases from V and 0 bases from J, leaving 12 bases between. CDR3 protein: CASRDTLFSGANVLTF. Written as DNA, the CDR3 is TGTGCCAGTAGAGACACCCTTTTCTCTGGGGCCAACGTCCTGACTTTC.

The V call is TRBV7-9, the J call TRBJ2-7, with 10 positions matching TRBD2. Germline CDR1 reads SEHNR; CDR2 reads FQNEAQ (reference sequence). The V and J ends lost 4 bases and 4 bases, in that order; junction bases with no gene match: 7. The CDR3 is made up of 15 amino acids. The CDR3 protein is CASSSPTSGLYEQYF. The CDR3 nucleotides are TGTGCCAGCAGCTCCCCGACTAGCGGGTTATACGAGCAGTACTTC.

V and J are TRBV29-1 and TRBJ2-3; 15 bases agree with TRBD2. The CDR3 spans 19 residues. The trim removed 7 bases at V and 4 bases at J, leaving 18 bases unmatched. Germline-derived CDR1 and CDR2 are SQVTM and ANQGSEA. The CDR3: CSAPSGLAGGQDGADTQYF. As DNA, the CDR3 is TGCAGCGCTCCCAGTGGACTAGCGGGGGGGCAAGACGGAGCAGATACGCAGTATTTT.

The chain employs TRBV7-8 and TRBJ2-5; TRBD2 might be the D (5 bases). V was pared by 0 bases and J by 2 bases, with 10 bases between. The CDR3 spans 15 residues. Germline-derived CDR1 and CDR2 are SGHVS and FQNEAQ. CDR3 DNA sequence: TGTGCCAGCAGCTTAGCGGTGGGAGAGCAAGAGACCCAGTACTTC. Translating it yields CASSLAVGEQETQYF.

The genes are TRBV2 and TRBJ1-1, with D hard to call. This CDR3 has 15 amino acids. Trimming removed 7 bases from V and 0 bases from J, with 15 bases in between. Germline values: CDR1 SNHLY, CDR2 FYNNEI. The CDR3 DNA reads as TGTGCCAGCAACCCTTTTTCCGGGGTGAACACTGAAGCTTTCTTT. Protein product: CASNPFSGVNTEAFF.

This chain joins TRBV3-1 (or the pseudogene TRBV3-2) and TRBJ2-7; D remains unclear. Germline loops: CDR1 LGHDT, CDR2 YNNKEL (reference sequence). The CDR3 is 12 amino acids. The V end was cut by 1 base, the J end by 4 bases, with 5 bases between. In DNA, the CDR3 is TGTGCCAGCAGCCAAGTTGAGTACGAGCAGTACTTC. This gives the protein CASSQVEYEQYF.

The gene calls are TRBV5-1 and TRBJ2-1; 8 nucleotides match TRBD1. Trimming took 7 bases from V and 2 from J; bases not matched to a gene: 8. The CDR3 covers 15 residues. Per germline, CDR1 SGHRS and CDR2 YFSETQ. The CDR3 nucleotides read TGCGCCAGCCGCTCGAGACAGGGGCCCTACAATGAGCAGTTCTTC. It specifies CASRSRQGPYNEQFF.

Written as DNA, the CDR3 is TGTGCCATCAGGCAATCGGAGGTAGTTTCCACTGAAGCTTTCTTT. As protein: CAIRQSEVVSTEAFF. The genes are TRBV10-3 and TRBJ1-1; D is unresolved. Germline CDR1 ENHRY, CDR2 SYGVKD. This CDR3 has 15 residues. V lost 6 bases to trimming and J lost 4 bases, with 18 bases between them.

V usage is TRBV2 and J usage is TRBJ2-5; 9 bases match TRBD1. V dropped 6 bases and J dropped 5; count of bases not matched to a gene: 7. Germline values: CDR1 SNHLY, CDR2 FYNNEI. The CDR3 spans 14 residues. CDR3 in DNA: TGTGCCAGCAGCCCGGGACAGGGAGAGGAGACCCAGTACTTC. It specifies CASSPGQGEETQYF.

The V gene is TRBV7-9, the J gene TRBJ2-5; the match to TRBD2 covers 8 bases. The CDR3 sequence is 14 residues long. The germline CDR1 and CDR2 sequences are SEHNR and FQNEAQ (reference sequence). V was pared by 4 bases and J by 5 bases, with 6 bases of the junction left unmatched. DNA of the CDR3: TGTGCCAGCAGCTCCGGGGGGGCCAGTGAGACCCAGTACTTC. Protein sequence: CASSSGGASETQYF.

This sequence joins TRBV4-2 and TRBJ1-1; 7 bases map to TRBD1. After removal of 2 bases from V and 2 bases from J, the junction contained 8 bases not matched to a gene. Germline CDR1 and CDR2: LGHNA and YNFKEQ. The CDR3 has 16 residues. CDR3 in amino acids: CASSQTYRGVNTEAFF. The DNA of the CDR3 is TGTGCCAGCAGCCAAACATACAGGGGAGTCAACACTGAAGCTTTCTTT.

This chain connects TRBV5-1 to TRBJ2-7; 11 positions agree with TRBD1. The germline V gene encodes CDR1 SGHRS and CDR2 YFSETQ. This CDR3 has 15 residues. V lost 4 bases and J lost 3; bases outside the gene matches: 6. CDR3 residues: CASSRGTGGSYEQYF. DNA for the CDR3: TGCGCCAGCAGCCGTGGGACAGGGGGAAGCTACGAGCAGTACTTC.

The CDR3: CASSPGSNYGYTF. In DNA, the CDR3 is TGTGCCAGCTCACCCGGGTCGAACTATGGCTACACCTTC. The gene calls are TRBV18 and TRBJ1-2; the D is unclear. The CDR3 is 13 amino acids. Trimming stripped 3 bases from V and 2 bases from J, with 7 bases between. CDR1 is KGHSH and CDR2 is LQKENI in the germline V gene.